The clone carrying this TCR beta chain was seen repeatedly, ten times or more. This CDR3 spans 15 amino acids. After removal of 4 bases from V and 5 bases from J, the junction contained 8 bases not matched to a gene. Via MiXCR, TCRdb re-called the 5' RACE reads, giving one row per CDR3 protein. The sample contains about 120,000 distinct CDR3 sequences, more than 9% of which appear only once. These data come from a study of spatial heterogeneity in lung cancer. As for the study in general: The 55 to 90 donors had untreated early-stage non-small cell lung cancer. Sequencing of follow-up PBMC samples took place when they were available, at a median of about 2 years after resection.

Regarding time point: blood at routine non-recurrence follow-up after resection. No cells were sorted before sequencing. The whole RNA sequenced was extracted from tumor, nontumor lung or frozen PBMC. This TCR came from a male donor with early-stage non-small cell lung cancer. The material sequenced was PBMCs, taken at follow-up. V is TRBV12-3 or TRBV12-4 and J is TRBJ1-5; 7 nucleotides match TRBD1. The CDR3 sequence is CASSYRTGGDQPQHF. The DNA for the CDR3 is TGTGCCAGCAGTTACAGGACAGGAGGGGATCAGCCCCAGCATTTT.